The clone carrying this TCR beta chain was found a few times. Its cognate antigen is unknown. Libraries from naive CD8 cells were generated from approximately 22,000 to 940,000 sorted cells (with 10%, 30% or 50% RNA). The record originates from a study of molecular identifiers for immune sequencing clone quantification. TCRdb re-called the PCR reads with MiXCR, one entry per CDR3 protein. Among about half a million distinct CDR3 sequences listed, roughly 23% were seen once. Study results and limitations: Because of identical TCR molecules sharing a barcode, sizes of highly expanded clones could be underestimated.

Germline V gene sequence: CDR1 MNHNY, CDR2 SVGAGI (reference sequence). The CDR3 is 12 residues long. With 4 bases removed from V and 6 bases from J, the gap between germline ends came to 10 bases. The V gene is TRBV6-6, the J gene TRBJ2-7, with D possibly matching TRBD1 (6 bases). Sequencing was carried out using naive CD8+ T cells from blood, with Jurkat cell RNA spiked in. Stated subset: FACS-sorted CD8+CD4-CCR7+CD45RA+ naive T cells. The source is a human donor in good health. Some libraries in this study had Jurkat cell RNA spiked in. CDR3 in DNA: TGTGCCAGCAGTTCAAACAGGGTCGAGCAGTACTTC. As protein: CASSSNRVEQYF.